Each of the 18 T cell receptor beta chains below was sequenced from the same sample in a study of CD8 T cells in Susac syndrome. Reverse transcription of about 0.45 to 1 ug RNA was performed with random hexamers. TCRdb reprocessed the immunoSEQ multiplex PCR reads via MiXCR and lists one record per CDR3 protein. The sample shows about 430,000 distinct CDR3 sequences, around 85% of them seen only once. Sequenced input: CD8+ T cells from PBMCs. The receptors shown here come from a human donor with multiple sclerosis.

The CDR3: CASSYSPAGATYNEQFF. In DNA, the CDR3 is TGTGCCAGCAGTTACTCCCCAGCGGGGGCCACATACAATGAGCAGTTCTTC. The chain recombines TRBV6-5 with TRBJ2-1, with 8 bases that match TRBD2. The junction had 8 bases not matched to a gene; V was cut back by 0 bases and J by 4 bases. Germline V gene lookup returns CDR1 MNHEY and CDR2 SVGAGI. The length of the CDR3 is 17 residues.

The count of this clonotype is one. The gene calls are TRBV28 and TRBJ2-5; 12 bases align to TRBD1. The CDR3 loop spans 16 amino acids. V dropped 5 bases and J dropped 4; count of bases not matched to a gene: 8. Germline V lookup: CDR1 MDHEN, CDR2 SYDVKM. The CDR3 sequence is CASSPPGQGARETQYF. The CDR3 nucleotides are TGTGCCAGCAGTCCCCCGGGACAGGGGGCGAGAGAGACCCAGTACTTC.

The chain employs TRBV4-1 and TRBJ1-1; D gene unclear. CDR1 MGHRA and CDR2 YSYEKL come from the germline V gene. The V end lost 1 base, the J end lost 7 bases, and 13 bases lay between the germline ends. There are 14 residues in the CDR3. The CDR3 is CASSQVRGDGEAFF. In DNA form, the CDR3 reads TGCGCCAGCAGCCAAGTTCGGGGTGACGGTGAAGCTTTCTTT.

V gene TRBV3-1 combines with J gene TRBJ2-3; TRBD1 aligns across 7 bases. V shed 8 bases, J shed 1 base, and the junction held 15 bases outside the gene matches. The CDR3 spans 17 residues. CDR1 and CDR2 (germline): LGHDT, YNNKEL (reference sequence). The CDR3 loop is CASERGGVSGRTDTQYF. CDR3 DNA sequence: TGTGCCAGCGAGAGAGGGGGCGTGAGCGGCCGCACAGATACGCAGTATTTT.

The chain combines TRBV5-5 with TRBJ1-5; D possibly corresponds to TRBD1 (6 bases). V was pared by 1 base and J by 0 bases, with 8 bases between. Germline CDR1 and CDR2: SGHKS and YYEKEE (reference sequence). This CDR3 has 15 residues. CDR3 bases: TGTGCCAGCAGCTTGACAGGGTTTAGCAATCAGCCCCAGCATTTT. Translating it yields CASSLTGFSNQPQHF.

The genes are TRBV9 and TRBJ2-2; D is undetermined. This CDR3 has 15 residues. Germline V gene lookup returns CDR1 SGDLS and CDR2 YYNGEE. V lost 4 bases to trimming and J lost 7 bases, with 17 bases between them. As DNA, the CDR3 is TGTGCCAGCAGCTCGGGCCTTTCACAAGGCGGGGAGCTGTTTTTT. Protein: CASSSGLSQGGELFF.

This clonotype was recorded once. The chain carries TRBV29-1 and TRBJ2-1; either TRBD1 or TRBD2 may fit D (6 bases each). This CDR3 region has 12 residues. CDR1 is SQVTM, CDR2 ANQGSEA, per germline. Trimming stripped 8 bases from V and 7 bases from J, with 15 bases between. CDR3 DNA: TGCAGCATTTTTGGGGGGCAGAATGAGCAGTTCTTC. This sequence encodes CSIFGGQNEQFF.

This clonotype was recorded a few times. The CDR3 DNA sequence: TGTGCCAGCAGTGACTCGCCGGGGGGGCTAGGTGAGCAGTTCTTC. Protein: CASSDSPGGLGEQFF. V is TRBV6-4 and J is TRBJ2-1; 8 bases align to TRBD2. The CDR3 runs 15 residues. CDR1 and CDR2 from the germline V gene are MRHNA and SNTAGT. The V and J ends lost 0 bases and 9 bases, in that order; junction bases with no gene match: 7.

This clonotype was observed a handful of times. The chain joins TRBV27 to TRBJ2-7; no clear D. The V gene's germline CDR1 is MNHEY and CDR2 SMNVEV (reference sequence). The V end lost 4 bases, the J end lost 2 bases, and 6 bases lay between the germline ends. The CDR3 extends over 12 amino acids. The CDR3 coding sequence is TGTGCCAGCAGTTCCTCTACCTACGAGCAGTACTTC. This encodes CASSSSTYEQYF.

The genes are TRBV6-1 and TRBJ1-2; D gene unclear. The germline V and J ends were trimmed by 3 bases and 4 bases, with 12 bases remaining between them. Germline CDR1 and CDR2: MNHNS and SASEGT. This CDR3 spans 14 amino acids. The CDR3 DNA reads TGTGCCAGCAGTGATGGTTGGTCTTCCTATGGCTACACCTTC. The encoded protein is CASSDGWSSYGYTF.

This clonotype appeared a single time. This chain joins TRBV12-3 or TRBV12-4 and TRBJ2-3; a possible D gene is TRBD2 (5 bases). Trimming removed 5 bases from V and 4 bases from J, with 7 bases in between. The CDR3 totals 12 residues. The CDR3 spells CASSHSADTQYF. The CDR3 DNA follows: TGTGCCAGCAGTCATAGCGCAGATACGCAGTATTTT.

This clonotype appeared once. This chain connects TRBV6-4 to TRBJ2-1, with TRBD2 as a possible D gene (6 bases). Per germline, CDR1 MRHNA and CDR2 SNTAGT. V was clipped by 5 bases and J by 5 bases, with 22 bases between them. The CDR3 has 17 amino acids. The CDR3 sequence: CASSQNPLYLANNEQFF. The CDR3 region has the DNA TGTGCCAGCAGTCAAAACCCACTCTACCTAGCGAACAATGAGCAGTTCTTC.

V gene TRBV20-1 combines with J gene TRBJ2-2; 9 nucleotides line up with TRBD1. The germline V gene has CDR1 DFQATT and CDR2 SNEGSKA (reference sequence). V trimming: 1 base; J trimming: 4 bases; junction bases outside the gene matches: 7. The CDR3 runs to 16 residues. The CDR3 here is CSARVSQGAATGELFF. CDR3 DNA: TGCAGTGCTAGAGTGTCACAGGGGGCGGCCACCGGGGAGCTGTTTTTT.

The genes are TRBV27 and TRBJ2-5; the match to TRBD1 covers 8 bases. Germline V gene sequence: CDR1 MNHEY, CDR2 SMNVEV (reference sequence). The CDR3 is 14 residues long. The J segment lost 4 bases and the V segment lost 5 bases, leaving 6 bases of the junction unmatched. This CDR3 reads CASSLTGAGETQYF. CDR3 nucleotides: TGTGCCAGCAGTCTGACAGGGGCCGGAGAGACCCAGTACTTC.

This chain joins TRBV9 and TRBJ2-7; D might be TRBD1 or TRBD2, each matching 5 bases. V gave up 4 bases and J gave up 7 bases, with 18 bases separating them. The V gene's germline CDR1 is SGDLS and CDR2 YYNGEE. The length of the CDR3 is 14 residues. The DNA for the CDR3 is TGTGCCAGCAGCCCCGGGGTGGACACGGGGGAGCAGTACTTC. This translates into CASSPGVDTGEQYF.

The chain couples TRBV30 to TRBJ1-1; possibly TRBD1 for D (5 bases). The length of the CDR3 is 12 residues. Deletions cut 8 bases from V and 1 base from J, with 11 bases between. CDR1 and CDR2 (germline): GTSNPN, SVGIG (reference sequence). CDR3 sequence reads: CAGTRGNTEAFF. The CDR3 DNA sequence: TGTGCCGGGACCCGAGGGAACACTGAAGCTTTCTTT.

The rearrangement joins TRBV27 to TRBJ2-7, with D tentatively TRBD1 (6 bases). Trimming removed 5 bases from V and 1 base from J, with 18 bases in between. Germline V gives CDR1 MNHEY, CDR2 SMNVEV (reference sequence). This CDR3 region has 16 residues. The CDR3 here is CASSPSDRGLSYEQYF. CDR3 coding DNA: TGTGCCAGCAGTCCCTCGGACAGAGGACTTTCCTACGAGCAGTACTTC.

The chain uses TRBV7-9 and TRBJ2-7; 7 bases fit TRBD2. Germline lookup yields CDR1 SEHNR and CDR2 FQNEAQ (reference sequence). This CDR3 has 16 residues. With V trimmed by 1 base and J by 2 bases, 8 bases remained unmatched. CDR3 sequence (DNA): TGTGCCAGCAGCTTAGGCTCGCCAGCGGGACCCTACGAGCAGTACTTC. As protein: CASSLGSPAGPYEQYF.